A single sample is the source of the 14 T cell receptor beta chains below, sequenced in a study of blood T cell repertoires in COVID-19. Measured with immunoSEQ multiplex PCR; TCRdb has only the in-frame clones, and not every one. The table records around 370,000 clones, roughly 86% of them present only once. Sequenced sample: peripheral blood. These receptors were taken from a woman in her seventies with COVID-19, enrolled during active disease.

The CDR3 DNA reads TGTGCCAGCAGCTCCGGGACAGGGTGGGAGAATGAGCAGTTCTTC. Its translation is CASSSGTGWENEQFF. The chain joins TRBV7-6 to TRBJ2-1; TRBD1 matches 9 bases. Trimming took 4 bases from V and 7 from J; bases not matched to a gene: 8. Germline V gives CDR1 SGHVS, CDR2 FNYEAQ. CDR3 size: 15 residues.

V and J are TRBV5-4 and TRBJ1-1, with TRBD1 identical over 7 bases. The CDR3 sequence is 15 residues long. Trimming removed 0 bases from V and 4 bases from J; junction bases left unmatched: 6. Per germline, CDR1 SGHNT and CDR2 YYREEE (reference sequence). The CDR3 region is CASSLGQGAGTEAFF. CDR3 sequence (DNA): TGTGCCAGCAGCTTGGGACAGGGAGCTGGCACTGAAGCTTTCTTT. Variable domain in full (rest from reference TRBV5-4 and TRBJ1-1): ETGVTQSPTHLIKTRGQQVTLRCSSQSGHNTVSWYQQALGQGPQFIFQYYREEENGRGNFPPRFSGLQFPNYSSELNVNALELDDSALYLCASSLGQGAGTEAFFGQGTRLTVV.

V gene TRBV4-3 combines with J gene TRBJ2-3, with TRBD2 identical over 7 bases. The CDR3 length is 16 residues. Germline CDR1 reads LGHNA; CDR2 reads YSLEER. Trimming cost V 0 bases and J 2 bases; bases outside gene matches: 5. The CDR3: CASSQDRGDFTDTQYF. The CDR3 DNA reads as TGCGCCAGCAGCCAAGATCGGGGGGACTTCACAGATACGCAGTATTTT.

The chain links TRBV5-1 to TRBJ2-2; the match to TRBD2 covers 7 bases. The germline V gene encodes CDR1 SGHRS and CDR2 YFSETQ. This CDR3 is built from 13 residues. V dropped 4 bases and J dropped 3; count of bases not matched to a gene: 0. The CDR3 nucleotides are TGCGCCAGCAGCGGGGGGGACACCGGGGAGCTGTTTTTT. This translates into CASSGGDTGELFF. The variable domain in full, completed from reference TRBV5-1 and TRBJ2-2, reads KAGVTQTPRYLIKTRGQQVTLSCSPISGHRSVSWYQQTPGQGLQFLFEYFSETQRNKGNFPGRFSGRQFSNSRSEMNVSTLELGDSALYLCASSGGDTGELFFGEGSRLTVL.

The rearrangement uses TRBV2 and TRBJ2-7; D might be TRBD2 (5 bases). CDR3 size: 14 residues. CDR1 is SNHLY and CDR2 is FYNNEI in the germline V gene. The V gene lost 7 bases and the J gene lost 1 base, with 14 bases spanning the gap. CDR3 in amino acids: CASTAPGNSYEQYF. The CDR3 DNA is TGTGCCAGCACCGCACCGGGGAATTCCTACGAGCAGTACTTC.

The chain has TRBV5-6 and TRBJ1-2, with D perhaps matching TRBD1 (6 bases). Trimming removed 0 bases at V and 2 bases at J, with 8 bases between. The length of the CDR3 is 14 residues. The V gene's germline CDR1 is SGHDT and CDR2 YYEEEE. CDR3 amino acids: CASSLVGANYGYTF. In nucleotides, the CDR3 is TGTGCCAGCAGCTTGGTGGGGGCGAACTATGGCTACACCTTC.

This chain links TRBV2 with TRBJ2-3; 8 bases map to TRBD2. The CDR3 sequence is 14 residues long. Trimming removed 7 bases from V and 4 bases from J; junction bases left unmatched: 7. Germline V gene sequence: CDR1 SNHLY, CDR2 FYNNEI. Here the CDR3 reads CASTRLAISDTQYF. The CDR3 nucleotides read TGTGCCAGCACCCGACTAGCGATTTCAGATACGCAGTATTTT.

The chain employs TRBV7-2 and TRBJ2-4; 10 bases are shared with TRBD1. V lost 5 bases to trimming and J lost 6 bases; unmatched junction nucleotides: 4. This CDR3 region has 14 residues. CDR1 is SGHTA and CDR2 is FQGNSA in the germline V gene. The CDR3 region has the DNA TGTGCCAGCAGCGTCGGGACAGGGGTAAACATTCAGTACTTC. Amino acids: CASSVGTGVNIQYF.

The rearrangement links TRBV5-8 to TRBJ2-5; 7 nucleotides line up with TRBD1. Germline lookup yields CDR1 SGHTS and CDR2 YDEGEE. Trimming took 5 bases from V and 2 from J; bases not matched to a gene: 9. This CDR3 contains 15 residues. The CDR3 protein is CASSWGQSRQETQYF. The CDR3 DNA reads TGTGCCAGCAGTTGGGGACAGAGCCGACAAGAGACCCAGTACTTC.

Written as DNA, the CDR3 is TGTGCCAGCAGCCAATATTCACAGGGTGAAAAACTGTTTTTT. Its translation: CASSQYSQGEKLFF. V gene TRBV3-1 (or the pseudogene TRBV3-2) combines with J gene TRBJ1-4; the D gene is possibly TRBD1 (6 bases). Germline V CDR1 and CDR2: LGHDT, YNNKEL (reference sequence). The CDR3 has 14 residues. V was clipped by 2 bases and J by 7 bases, with 11 bases between them.

In DNA, the CDR3 is TGTGCCAGCAGGGAGCGCAATGAGCAGTTCTTC. This sequence encodes CASRERNEQFF. This sequence joins TRBV27 and TRBJ2-1; no firm D call. The length of the CDR3 is 11 residues. Germline values: CDR1 MNHEY, CDR2 SMNVEV (reference sequence). V was pared by 6 bases and J by 6 bases, with 6 bases between.

The genes are TRBV4-1 and TRBJ2-7; 9 bases match TRBD2. Germline V gives CDR1 MGHRA, CDR2 YSYEKL. V trimming: 1 base; J trimming: 0 bases; junction bases outside the gene matches: 10. This CDR3 region has 18 residues. CDR3 in DNA: TGCGCCAGCAGCCAAGGTGACAGCCTAGCGGGGAACTCCTACGAGCAGTACTTC. The encoded protein is CASSQGDSLAGNSYEQYF.

Here the CDR3 reads CASAEGSNTEAFF. CDR3 coding DNA: TGTGCCAGCGCCGAGGGCAGCAACACTGAAGCTTTCTTT. The chain couples TRBV2 to TRBJ1-1; D not resolved. Deletions cut 8 bases from V and 2 bases from J, with 12 bases between. The CDR3 covers 13 residues. Germline CDR1 reads SNHLY; CDR2 reads FYNNEI.

The V and J genes are TRBV5-1 and TRBJ2-7; TRBD2 might be the D (5 bases). Germline-derived CDR1 and CDR2 are SGHRS and YFSETQ. The length of the CDR3 is 13 residues. Trimming removed 3 bases from V and 1 base from J, with 8 bases in between. CDR3 sequence (DNA): TGCGCCAGCAGCTCCCCGGGGTCCTACGAGCAGTACTTC. Its translation is CASSSPGSYEQYF.